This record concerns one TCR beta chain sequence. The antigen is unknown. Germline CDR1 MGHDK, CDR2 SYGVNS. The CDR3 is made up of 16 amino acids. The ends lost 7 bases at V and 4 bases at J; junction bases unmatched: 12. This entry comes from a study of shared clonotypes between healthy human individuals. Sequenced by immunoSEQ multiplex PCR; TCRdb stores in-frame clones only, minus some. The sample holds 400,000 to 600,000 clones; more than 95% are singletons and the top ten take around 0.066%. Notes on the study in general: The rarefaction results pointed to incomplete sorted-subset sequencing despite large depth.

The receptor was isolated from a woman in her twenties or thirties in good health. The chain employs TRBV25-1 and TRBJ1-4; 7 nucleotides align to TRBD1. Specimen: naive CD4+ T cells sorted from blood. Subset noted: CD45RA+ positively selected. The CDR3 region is CASTGRRGTDNEKLFF. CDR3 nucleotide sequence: TGTGCCAGCACGGGGAGACGGGGGACAGATAATGAAAAACTGTTTTTT.